The clone carrying this T cell receptor (beta chain) showed up many times. TCR beta CDR3 regions were amplified from RNA transcripts. HTBI primers drove first-round RT-PCR of the TCR CDR3. TCRdb fed the multiplex PCR reads into MiXCR, producing one record per CDR3 protein. The sample carries more than 300,000 distinct CDR3 sequences, 17% recorded once. This sample stems from a study of T cells in Graves' hyperthyroidism and ophthalmopathy. Germline V gene sequence: CDR1 SGDLS, CDR2 YYNGEE. The CDR3 is made up of 12 amino acids. Trimming left V 7 bases short and J 5 bases short, with 10 bases between. The TCR was taken from a woman younger than 45 with Graves' hyperthyroidism that later progressed to Graves' ophthalmopathy. The material sequenced was blood. The chain joins TRBV9 to TRBJ2-1; D gene uncertain. The CDR3 DNA reads TGTGCCAGCCAAAAGTCCAACAATGAGCAGTTCTTC. Translation gives CASQKSNNEQFF.